Listed below are T cell receptor beta chains from one sample, sequenced in a study of T cells in Graves' hyperthyroidism and ophthalmopathy. One entry per CDR3 protein results from TCRdb running MiXCR on the multiplex PCR reads. The sample consists of roughly 700,000 distinct CDR3 sequences, approximately 36% of them appearing once. What was sequenced was blood. Receptors were obtained from a woman aged 40 to 50 with Graves' hyperthyroidism. Each CDR3 is given with its conserved first and last residue. The D gene is left open where the match is weak. Part of the rows lack a size; the others show once, few, many or a class for expanded clones.

clone size	J gene	D gene	V gene	CDR3 protein	CDR3 DNA
.	TRBJ2-7	TRBD1	TRBV11-1	CASSLPLRIDSPGTGGPYEQYF	TGTGCCAGCAGCTTACCCCTCCGAATCGACAGCCCGGGGACAGGGGGTCCCTACGAGCAGTACTTC
once	TRBJ2-7	.	TRBV19	CASSYSSDSYGQYF	TGTGCCAGCAGTTACAGTTCGGACTCCTACGGGCAGTACTTC
.	TRBJ2-7	TRBD1	TRBV2	CASSPPTGVNEQYF	TGTGCCAGCTCACCGCCGACAGGGGTGAACGAGCAGTACTTC
once	TRBJ1-6	TRBD1	TRBV19	CASSTGTGTSPLHF	TGTGCCAGTAGTACCGGGACAGGGACTTCACCCCTCCACTTT
few	TRBJ2-7	TRBD2	TRBV7-2	CASSSPSGLFYEQYF	TGTGCCAGCAGCTCCCCTAGCGGGCTCTTTTACGAGCAGTACTTC
many	TRBJ2-7	.	TRBV10-1	CASSRDSHGYEQYF	TGCGCCAGCAGTCGGGACTCACATGGCTACGAGCAGTACTTC
many	TRBJ1-5	.	TRBV10-3	CAISDKEFQPQHF	TGTGCCATCAGCGATAAAGAGTTCCAGCCCCAGCATTTT
.	TRBJ2-7	TRBD1	TRBV2	CASSKGTGQNSGANEQYF	TGTGCCAGCAGTAAAGGGACAGGCCAAAACTCTGGGGCCAACGAGCAGTACTTC
.	TRBJ2-7	TRBD1	TRBV12-3/TRBV12-4	CATMGQVGYEQYF	TGTGCCACCATGGGACAGGTCGGCTACGAGCAGTACTTC
.	TRBJ1-3	.	TRBV7-9	CASSYGGASGNTIYF	TGCGCCAGCAGCTACGGCGGGGCTTCTGGAAACACCATATATTTT
few	TRBJ1-6	.	TRBV4-3	CASSPIQAPNSPLHF	TGCGCCAGCAGCCCCATCCAGGCCCCAAATTCACCCCTCCACTTT
few	TRBJ2-5	.	TRBV6-5	CASSPVGASQETQYF	TGTGCCAGCAGTCCGGTGGGGGCCTCCCAAGAGACCCAGTACTTC
.	TRBJ2-7	.	TRBV7-9	CASRPGERYEQYF	TGTGCCAGCCGCCCGGGGGAGCGGTACGAGCAGTACTTC
.	TRBJ1-6	.	TRBV20-1	CSASGVWANNNSPLHF	TGCAGTGCTTCCGGTGTCTGGGCTAATAATAATTCACCCCTCCACTTT
many	TRBJ2-3	TRBD1	TRBV7-3	CASSLTGGTDTQYF	TGTGCCAGCAGCTTGACAGGGGGCACAGATACGCAGTATTTT
few	TRBJ1-6	.	TRBV19	CASSTPVGSSYNSPLHF	TGTGCCAGTAGTACCCCGGTGGGGAGCTCCTATAATTCACCCCTCCACTTT